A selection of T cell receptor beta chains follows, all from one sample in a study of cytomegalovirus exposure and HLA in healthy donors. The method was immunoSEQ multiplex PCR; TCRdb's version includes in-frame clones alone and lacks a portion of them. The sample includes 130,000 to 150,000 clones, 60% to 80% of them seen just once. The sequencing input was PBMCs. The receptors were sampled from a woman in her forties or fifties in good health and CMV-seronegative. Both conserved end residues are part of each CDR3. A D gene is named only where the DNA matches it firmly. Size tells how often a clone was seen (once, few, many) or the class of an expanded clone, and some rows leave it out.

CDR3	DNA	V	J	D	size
CASRNRGLTEAFF	TGTGCCAGCAGAAACAGGGGCTTGACTGAAGCTTTCTTT	TRBV6-5	TRBJ1-1	TRBD1	-
CASSLGRGGYTF	TGTGCCAGCAGCTTAGGCCGGGGAGGCTACACCTTC	TRBV13	TRBJ1-2	-	-
CASSIQGGTEAFF	TGTGCCAGTAGTATACAGGGAGGCACTGAAGCTTTCTTT	TRBV19	TRBJ1-1	-	-
CASSEEGTGISQWGGANVLTF	TGTGCCAGCAGTGAAGAGGGGACAGGGATATCTCAGTGGGGAGGGGCCAACGTCCTGACTTTC	TRBV6-1	TRBJ2-6	TRBD1	-
CASSQGTSGGAGGELFF	TGCGCCAGCAGCCAAGGGACTAGCGGGGGGGCAGGCGGGGAGCTGTTTTTT	TRBV4-3	TRBJ2-2	TRBD2	few
CASSEAARIFLTEAFF	TGTGCCAGCAGCGAAGCTGCCAGGATCTTTCTGACTGAAGCTTTCTTT	TRBV6-1	TRBJ1-1	-	-
CASSVRQGTDTQYF	TGTGCCAGCAGCGTAAGACAGGGGACAGATACGCAGTATTTT	TRBV5-4	TRBJ2-3	TRBD1	few
CAVEIRPPSSYTF	TGTGCCGTCGAAATACGGCCCCCTAGTAGCTACACCTTC	TRBV28	TRBJ1-2	-	-
CATPGRSLLGYTF	TGTGCCACCCCCGGGAGGTCACTATTAGGCTACACCTTC	TRBV6-1	TRBJ1-2	-	many
CASSPERTDYGYTF	TGTGCCAGCAGCCCGGAGCGGACGGACTATGGCTACACCTTC	TRBV7-9	TRBJ1-2	-	-